Shown below are 10 T cell receptor beta chains from a single sample sequenced in a study of identifying expanded T cells in peripheral blood. The data were produced by immunoSEQ multiplex PCR, yet TCRdb's version contains in-frame clones alone and is incomplete. The data show 91,000 or so clones, more than 70% seen once. The sample was blood. These receptors were obtained from a person aged 18 to 75 in good health.

This chain joins TRBV15 and TRBJ2-1; 14 bases line up with TRBD2. Germline trimming cut 2 bases from V and 6 bases from J; bases unmatched to any gene: 3. The germline gives CDR1 LNHNV, CDR2 YYDKDF (reference sequence). CDR3 length: 16 residues. The CDR3 sequence is CATSRRGTSGSNEQFF. In DNA form, the CDR3 reads TGTGCCACCAGCAGACGAGGGACTAGCGGGAGCAATGAGCAGTTCTTC.

The chain has TRBV5-4 and TRBJ1-5; TRBD1 matches at 9 bases. This CDR3 is 17 amino acids long. The junction had 14 bases not matched to a gene; V was cut back by 3 bases and J by 7 bases. CDR1 is SGHNT, CDR2 YYREEE, per germline (reference sequence). The CDR3 is CASSSGPGTGPQQPQHF. The CDR3 region has the DNA TGTGCCAGCAGCTCAGGTCCCGGGACAGGGCCCCAACAGCCCCAGCATTTT.

The gene calls are TRBV25-1 and TRBJ2-7; 7 nucleotides line up with TRBD1. Germline V gene data show CDR1 as MGHDK and CDR2 as SYGVNS. This CDR3 has 14 residues. V trimming: 4 bases; J trimming: 3 bases; junction bases outside the gene matches: 6. CDR3 nucleotides: TGTGCCAGCAGTGTACCGGGACAGCTCTACGAGCAGTACTTC. Protein product: CASSVPGQLYEQYF.

This clone was counted a single time. CDR3 in amino acids: CASSLNGLPVPNEQFF. As DNA, the CDR3 is TGTGCCAGCAGCTTAAACGGACTTCCCGTCCCCAATGAGCAGTTCTTC. The chain employs TRBV7-3 and TRBJ2-1; maybe TRBD2 (5 bases). Germline V CDR1 and CDR2: SGHTA, FQGTGA. The CDR3 has 16 residues. V was shortened by 1 base and J by 6 bases, with 16 bases between the two germline ends.

The chain has TRBV6-6 and TRBJ2-7; possibly TRBD2 for D (5 bases). The CDR3 loop spans 13 amino acids. The germline V gene encodes CDR1 MNHNY and CDR2 SVGAGI (reference sequence). Trimming removed 4 bases at V and 7 bases at J, with 14 bases between. CDR3 coding DNA: TGTGCCAGCAGTTCCACAGAGACGGGAGAGCAGTACTTC. Protein product: CASSSTETGEQYF.

The rearrangement joins TRBV5-1 to TRBJ2-1; 8 bases map to TRBD1. With 0 bases clipped from V and 7 bases from J, the junction kept 0 bases outside the gene matches. There are 13 residues in the CDR3. Germline loops: CDR1 SGHRS, CDR2 YFSETQ. CDR3 amino acids: CASSLDRGNEQFF. As DNA, the CDR3 is TGCGCCAGCAGCTTGGACAGGGGGAATGAGCAGTTCTTC.

This clone has only a few counts. The rearrangement joins TRBV6-4 to TRBJ2-3, with D possibly matching TRBD2 (6 bases). This CDR3 comprises 14 residues. The germline CDR1 and CDR2 sequences are MRHNA and SNTAGT. V shed 6 bases and J shed 0 bases, with 10 bases lying between them. The CDR3 sequence: CASSPGASTDTQYF. The CDR3 DNA is TGTGCCAGCAGCCCGGGAGCGAGCACAGATACGCAGTATTTT.

The rearrangement uses TRBV7-2 and TRBJ2-7; no clear D gene. V lost 1 base, J lost 10 bases, and 11 bases lay in between. CDR1 is SGHTA and CDR2 is FQGNSA in the germline V gene. The CDR3 consists of 12 residues. The CDR3 is CASSLGPWYQYF. CDR3 nucleotide sequence: TGTGCCAGCAGCTTAGGCCCATGGTACCAGTACTTC.

The CDR3 here is CASSLEGNEAFF. The CDR3 nucleotides are TGTGCCAGCAGCTTAGAAGGGAATGAAGCTTTCTTT. The chain recombines TRBV11-1 with TRBJ1-1; D gene unclear. Trimming took 1 base from V and 7 from J, leaving 7 bases between them. The CDR3 loop spans 12 amino acids. Germline V gene data show CDR1 as SGHAT and CDR2 as FQDESV (reference sequence).

This sequence joins TRBV5-5 and TRBJ1-2; 8 bases match TRBD1. The CDR3 is 15 residues long. Germline trimming cut 4 bases from V and 7 bases from J; bases unmatched to any gene: 12. CDR1 is SGHKS and CDR2 is YYEKEE in the germline V gene (reference sequence). The CDR3 loop reads CASSPVRTGRSGYTF. DNA of the CDR3: TGTGCCAGCAGCCCCGTTCGGACAGGGAGGTCTGGCTACACCTTC.